This TCR beta chain appears in the sequencing data of a study of CD8 T cell repertoires and HIV-1 epitope variants. Study details: Controls were a CMV, EBV and flu pool, Ebola AY9, and no peptide. Separate from the cultures, 1M uncultured T cells served as baseline. Study-level results: Most of the nine antigen-specific clonotypes appeared cross-reactive to autologous or escape variants.

The trim removed 3 bases at V and 6 bases at J, leaving 10 bases unmatched. This CDR3 region has 16 residues. The V gene's germline CDR1 is LNHDA and CDR2 SQIVND (reference sequence). To note about this clone: Its specificity is unknown.

Sequencing of TCR beta CDR3 used immunoSEQ survey depth. Data came from immunoSEQ multiplex PCR; TCRdb stores just in-frame clones and leaves some out. Among roughly 2,000 clones listed, approximately 69% were seen once. The chain uses TRBV19 and TRBJ1-2, with 10 bases matching TRBD1. This receptor was obtained from a male donor with HIV. Sequenced input: cultured CD8+ T cells derived from PBMCs. In DNA form, the CDR3 reads TGTGCCAGTAGTATCTTGGGGACAGGGGACGTCAATGGCTACACCTTC. Encoded protein: CASSILGTGDVNGYTF. Filled out from reference TRBV19 and TRBJ1-2, the complete variable domain reads DGGITQSPKYLFRKEGQNVTLSCEQNLNHDAMYWYRQDPGQGLRLIYYSQIVNDFQKGDIAEGYSVSREKKESFPLTVTSAQKNPTAFYLCASSILGTGDVNGYTFGSGTRLTVV.